These 14 T cell receptor beta chains originate from one sample sequenced in a study of cytomegalovirus exposure and HLA in healthy donors. The PCR made use of 60 Vbeta and 13 Jbeta primers. Clones were read by immunoSEQ multiplex PCR, and TCRdb kept only the in-frame ones, dropping some. This table has some 150,000 clones, about four fifths appearing once. The sample taken for sequencing was PBMCs. The receptor source for this set is a man aged 30 to 39 in good health and CMV-seronegative.

The chain links TRBV6-6 to TRBJ2-1; D is possibly TRBD1 (6 bases). Germline loops: CDR1 MNHNY, CDR2 SVGAGI (reference sequence). This CDR3 is built from 16 residues. V was clipped by 4 bases and J by 0 bases, with 13 bases between them. The CDR3 nucleotides read TGTGCCAGCAGTTCCAGGGGCGATAGCTCCTACAATGAGCAGTTCTTC. Translation gives CASSSRGDSSYNEQFF.

This chain connects TRBV4-1 to TRBJ2-7; 9 bases are a match to TRBD2. J was trimmed by 2 bases and V by 4 bases; bases with no gene match: 6. The CDR3 is 15 amino acids. Per germline, CDR1 MGHRA and CDR2 YSYEKL. CDR3 in amino acids: CASSRELAGAYEQYF. The CDR3 DNA reads TGCGCCAGCAGCCGAGAACTAGCGGGTGCCTACGAGCAGTACTTC.

In its sample, this clone was seen once. The V gene is TRBV28, the J gene TRBJ2-5; no clear D. V lost 3 bases and J 4 bases, leaving 6 bases between the germline ends. Germline V gives CDR1 MDHEN, CDR2 SYDVKM. This CDR3 is 12 amino acids long. This chain's CDR3 is CASSFPRETQYF. The CDR3 region has the DNA TGTGCCAGCAGTTTTCCCCGAGAGACCCAGTACTTC.

This clone was seen a single time. The chain combines TRBV6-6 with TRBJ1-1, with D possibly matching TRBD1 (5 bases). Trimming cost V 2 bases and J 8 bases, with 12 bases left between them. Germline V gene sequence: CDR1 MNHNY, CDR2 SVGAGI (reference sequence). There are 13 residues in the CDR3. CDR3 region: CASSYLQGNEAFF. DNA of the CDR3: TGTGCCAGCAGTTACCTCCAGGGCAACGAAGCTTTCTTT.

In this sample, this clone turned up once. V gene TRBV27 combines with J gene TRBJ1-2, with D perhaps TRBD1 (6 bases). The CDR3 has 17 residues. With 6 bases removed from V and 3 bases from J, the gap between germline ends came to 23 bases. CDR1 is MNHEY and CDR2 is SMNVEV in the germline V gene (reference sequence). CDR3 sequence reads: CASSGSGGRTSDYGYTF. CDR3 nucleotides: TGTGCCAGCAGCGGATCGGGGGGCCGGACTAGCGACTATGGCTACACCTTC.

The chain is built from TRBV27 and TRBJ2-7; TRBD1 matches at 9 bases. Germline V CDR1 and CDR2: MNHEY, SMNVEV (reference sequence). The CDR3 loop spans 18 amino acids. V shed 3 bases and J 3 bases; nucleotides not matched to a gene: 15. This CDR3 is CASSLGPPGQGGFYEQYF. The CDR3 DNA reads TGTGCCAGCAGTTTGGGCCCGCCGGGACAGGGAGGATTCTACGAGCAGTACTTC.

The chain is built from TRBV30 and TRBJ2-2; D is undetermined. V was cut by 0 bases and J by 1 base, with 9 bases left in between. This CDR3 is 15 amino acids long. CDR1 and CDR2 (germline): GTSNPN, SVGIG (reference sequence). The CDR3: CAWSVPGLNTGELFF. The CDR3 region has the DNA TGTGCCTGGAGTGTACCCGGGTTGAACACCGGGGAGCTGTTTTTT. Using reference TRBV30 and TRBJ2-2 for the parts outside the CDR3, the full variable domain is SQTIHQWPATLVQPVGSPLSLECTVEGTSNPNLYWYRQAAGRGLQLLFYSVGIGQISSEVPQNLSASRPQDRQFILSSKKLLLSDSGFYLCAWSVPGLNTGELFFGEGSRLTVL.

In this sample, this clone turned up once. V and J are TRBV5-1 and TRBJ2-7; 7 nucleotides align to TRBD1. CDR3 length: 15 amino acids. V lost 4 bases to trimming and J lost 3 bases; unmatched junction nucleotides: 10. Germline assignment: CDR1 SGHRS and CDR2 YFSETQ. This chain's CDR3 is CASSPDTGTDYEQYF. The CDR3 nucleotides read TGCGCCAGCAGCCCGGACACCGGGACAGACTACGAGCAGTACTTC.

A single count supports this clone. The chain combines TRBV6-1 with TRBJ2-4; 8 bases line up with TRBD1. The CDR3 totals 15 residues. V dropped 7 bases and J dropped 8; count of bases not matched to a gene: 13. The germline gives CDR1 MNHNS, CDR2 SASEGT. The CDR3 DNA reads as TGTGCCAGCAACCTCCCGCAGGACAGGGTCGACATTCAGTACTTC. It encodes CASNLPQDRVDIQYF.

The genes are TRBV6-4 and TRBJ2-2; the match to TRBD1 covers 9 bases. After removal of 11 bases from V and 3 bases from J, the junction contained 7 bases not matched to a gene. From germline, CDR1 is MRHNA and CDR2 SNTAGT. The CDR3 totals 14 residues. The CDR3, as DNA: TGTGCCCAACCGAGGACAGGGGACACCGGGGAGCTGTTTTTT. Protein product: CAQPRTGDTGELFF.

This chain joins TRBV29-1 and TRBJ1-2; D is possibly TRBD1 (5 bases). The V gene lost 5 bases and the J gene lost 2 bases, with 12 bases spanning the gap. The CDR3 is made up of 13 amino acids. Per germline, CDR1 SQVTM and CDR2 ANQGSEA. DNA of the CDR3: TGCAGCGTTCTTGGTCAGGGAAACTATGGCTACACCTTC. This codes for CSVLGQGNYGYTF.

Only one count was recorded for this clone. The chain recombines TRBV9 with TRBJ2-7; 7 nucleotides line up with TRBD2. This CDR3 region has 13 residues. Per germline, CDR1 SGDLS and CDR2 YYNGEE. V lost 4 bases and J lost 7; bases outside the gene matches: 8. Written as DNA, the CDR3 is TGTGCCAGCAGCCCTCGGGTTAGCGGGGAGCAGTACTTC. Protein sequence: CASSPRVSGEQYF.

The genes are TRBV27 and TRBJ1-6; a weak D match, TRBD1 (5 bases). Trimming pared 4 bases from V and 10 bases from J, leaving 14 bases between. The CDR3 is 14 residues long. Germline loops: CDR1 MNHEY, CDR2 SMNVEV (reference sequence). CDR3 region: CASSSRGGSSPLHF. The CDR3 DNA sequence: TGTGCCAGCAGTTCACGGGGGGGGAGCTCACCCCTCCACTTT.

As regards this clone: A junction end diverges from the germline sequence, so it may reflect a read error. The rearrangement joins TRBV27 to TRBJ1-5, with D perhaps TRBD1 (5 bases). Germline values: CDR1 MNHEY, CDR2 SMNVEV (reference sequence). The CDR3 sequence is 14 residues long. The CDR3 sequence: CASSSRQSNQPQNF. The CDR3 region has the DNA TGTGCCAGCAGCTCCCGACAGAGCAATCAGCCCCAGAATTTT.